The next 11 T cell receptor beta chains were all read from a single sample in a study of T cell responses to AZD1222 COVID-19 vaccine. The repertoire was sequenced with immunoSEQ multiplex PCR; TCRdb's copy has only in-frame clones and lacks some. The sample gives approximately 89,000 clones, roughly nine tenths of which show up once; 5.4% is in the top ten. The sample was peripheral blood, taken 28 days after the second AZD1222 dose. The receptors shown here come from an adult who received the AZD1222 COVID-19 vaccine.

V and J are TRBV27 and TRBJ1-1; TRBD1 aligns across 7 bases. The CDR3 sequence is 15 residues long. Germline CDR1 and CDR2: MNHEY and SMNVEV (reference sequence). V trimming: 6 bases; J trimming: 4 bases; junction bases outside the gene matches: 11. In nucleotides, the CDR3 is TGTGCCAGCAGCTTGAAGGGGGCGCGAATCACTGAAGCTTTCTTT. It codes for CASSLKGARITEAFF.

The chain carries TRBV9 and TRBJ2-6; D might be TRBD2 (6 bases). Deletions cut 0 bases from V and 0 bases from J, with 10 bases between. The CDR3 has 17 residues. The germline CDR1 and CDR2 sequences are SGDLS and YYNGEE. The CDR3: CASSVGGILSGANVLTF. The CDR3 region has the DNA TGTGCCAGCAGCGTAGGCGGGATACTCTCTGGGGCCAACGTCCTGACTTTC.

This sequence joins TRBV27 and TRBJ1-2, with TRBD1 identical over 7 bases. V was pared by 5 bases and J by 8 bases, with 11 bases of the junction left unmatched. The CDR3 totals 14 residues. Germline CDR1 is MNHEY and CDR2 is SMNVEV (reference sequence). CDR3 DNA sequence: TGTGCCAGCAGTCTCCGACAGGGTAGGGGAGGCTACACCTTC. It is translated as CASSLRQGRGGYTF.

CDR3 amino acids: CASSLDTGVYGYTF. CDR3 DNA: TGTGCCAGCAGCTTGGATACAGGGGTCTATGGCTACACCTTC. V usage is TRBV7-8 and J usage is TRBJ1-2; TRBD1 matches 7 bases. From germline, CDR1 is SGHVS and CDR2 FQNEAQ. This CDR3 comprises 14 residues. V was pared by 3 bases and J by 4 bases, with 5 bases of the junction left unmatched.

The CDR3 DNA is TGCGCCAGCAGCCAAGCGTATAGGGACAGGACTAACACTGAAGCTTTCTTT. This encodes CASSQAYRDRTNTEAFF. The V gene is TRBV4-3, the J gene TRBJ1-1; 8 bases match TRBD1. V was pared by 1 base and J by 2 bases, with 9 bases of the junction left unmatched. This CDR3 contains 17 residues. Germline V gene lookup returns CDR1 LGHNA and CDR2 YSLEER.

The J gene is TRBJ1-2, the V gene TRBV19; the D is unclear. Germline CDR1 is LNHDA and CDR2 is SQIVND (reference sequence). V was cut by 9 bases and J by 7 bases, with 21 bases left in between. The CDR3 spans 14 residues. The CDR3 DNA reads as TGTGCCAGCAGACCCGAGCCCCCCGGGCTTGGCTACACCTTC. This translates into CASRPEPPGLGYTF.

This CDR3 is CASSRRGQRETQYF. The CDR3 nucleotides are TGTGCCAGCAGCCGACGGGGGCAGCGGGAGACCCAGTACTTC. This chain connects TRBV11-1 to TRBJ2-5; D is possibly TRBD1 or TRBD2 (6 bases each). Trimming cost V 5 bases and J 5 bases, with 15 bases left between them. The CDR3 loop spans 14 amino acids. Germline CDR1 is SGHAT and CDR2 is FQDESV (reference sequence).

The V and J genes are TRBV10-3 and TRBJ1-1, with TRBD1 identical over 9 bases. V lost 0 bases and J lost 3; bases outside the gene matches: 5. The CDR3 extends over 16 amino acids. Germline values: CDR1 ENHRY, CDR2 SYGVKD. CDR3 sequence reads: CAISESGTGRYTEAFF. For the CDR3, the DNA is TGTGCCATCAGTGAGTCCGGGACAGGGAGGTACACTGAAGCTTTCTTT.

The V and J genes are TRBV5-8 and TRBJ2-7; a possible D gene is TRBD1 (6 bases). This CDR3 region has 14 residues. V was clipped by 4 bases and J by 2 bases, with 13 bases between them. CDR1 and CDR2 from the germline V gene are SGHTS and YDEGEE. CDR3 in DNA: TGTGCCAGCAGCCTTCAGGGGTTTACCTACGAGCAGTACTTC. Translating it yields CASSLQGFTYEQYF.

This sequence joins TRBV24-1 and TRBJ2-7; 7 positions match TRBD1. This CDR3 region has 15 residues. Germline trimming cut 4 bases from V and 3 bases from J; bases unmatched to any gene: 8. CDR1 is KGHDR, CDR2 SFDVKD, per germline. CDR3 DNA sequence: TGTGCCACCAGTGAACATCAACACAGGGGCTACGAGCAGTACTTC. Translated: CATSEHQHRGYEQYF.

The chain has TRBV10-1 and TRBJ1-1; D possibly corresponds to TRBD1 (6 bases). Germline loops: CDR1 WNHNN, CDR2 SYGVQD (reference sequence). CDR3 length: 13 amino acids. Deletions cut 5 bases from V and 1 base from J, with 8 bases between. This CDR3 reads CASSWGPNTEAFF. The DNA of the CDR3 is TGCGCCAGCAGTTGGGGGCCGAACACTGAAGCTTTCTTT.